This T cell receptor beta chain came from a study of T-cell memory formation after mild COVID-19. In the study overall: Largely donor-specific sequence clusters came from a couple of donors. Notes on the study in general: Detection of some responders pre-infection suggested pre-existing cross-reactive memory T cells participated.

CDR1 and CDR2 from the germline V gene are SGDLS and YYNGEE. The V and J ends lost 0 bases and 3 bases respectively, with 11 bases between them. The CDR3 is made up of 15 amino acids. A single record per CDR3 protein comes from TCRdb applying MiXCR to the 5' RACE reads. The data show approximately 350,000 distinct CDR3 sequences, 25% to 30% seen once. As regards this clonotype: The antigen is unknown.

The chain carries TRBV9 and TRBJ2-3; D unresolved. The source is an adult woman who had mild COVID-19 (a few samples of this study predate the infection). Cell type and time point are not known. The sample was PBMCs or a T cell subset sorted from them (not recorded which). Here the CDR3 reads CASSVEASGTDTQYF. The CDR3 coding sequence is TGTGCCAGCAGCGTAGAGGCCTCAGGTACAGATACGCAGTATTTT.